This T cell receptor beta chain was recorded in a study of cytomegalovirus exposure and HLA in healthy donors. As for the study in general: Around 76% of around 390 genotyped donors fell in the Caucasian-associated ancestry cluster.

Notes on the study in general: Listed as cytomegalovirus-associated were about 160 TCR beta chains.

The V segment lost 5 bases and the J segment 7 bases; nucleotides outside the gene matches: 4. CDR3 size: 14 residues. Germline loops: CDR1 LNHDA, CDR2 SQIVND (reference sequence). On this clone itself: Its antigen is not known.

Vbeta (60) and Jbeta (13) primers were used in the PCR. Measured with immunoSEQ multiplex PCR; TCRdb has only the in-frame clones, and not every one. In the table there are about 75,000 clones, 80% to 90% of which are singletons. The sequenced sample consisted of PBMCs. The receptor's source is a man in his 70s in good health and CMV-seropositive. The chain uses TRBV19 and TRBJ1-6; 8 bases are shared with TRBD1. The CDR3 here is CASSADRANSPLHF. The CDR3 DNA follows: TGTGCCAGTAGTGCGGACAGGGCGAATTCACCCCTCCACTTT.